This is a list of T cell receptor beta chains from one sample in a study of blood T cell repertoires in COVID-19. The protocol was immunoSEQ multiplex PCR, while the TCRdb copy is restricted to in-frame clones and leaves out a portion. Here the sample spans around 19,000 clones, 70% to 90% being singletons. The sample consisted of peripheral blood. These receptors originate from a human donor in a cohort sampled during active COVID-19. The donor label of this sample is uncertain. Both conserved end residues are part of each CDR3. Each record gives: CDR3 protein, CDR3 DNA, clone size, CDR3 length, D gene, J gene, V gene. The D gene is left open where the match is weak. Not all rows give a size; the values are once, few, many and, for expanded clones, a class.

CATRLASGSETQYF	TGCGCCACCCGACTGGCTAGCGGGAGTGAGACCCAGTACTTC	NA	14	TRBD2	TRBJ2-5	TRBV5-1
CASSPTSSPFSETQYF	TGTGCCAGCAGCCCGACTTCTTCCCCGTTCTCAGAGACCCAGTACTTC	NA	16	NA	TRBJ2-5	TRBV5-4
CASSHPALGVNEQFF	TGTGCCAGCAGCCACCCGGCCTTGGGAGTCAATGAGCAGTTCTTC	once	15	NA	TRBJ2-1	TRBV4-2
CASSHTSGDNEQFF	TGTGCCAGCAGCCATACTAGCGGGGACAATGAGCAGTTCTTC	NA	14	TRBD2	TRBJ2-1	TRBV5-4
CATGQGEGEQYF	TGTGCCACGGGACAGGGGGAAGGAGAGCAGTACTTC	NA	12	TRBD1	TRBJ2-7	TRBV28
CASSPRGSGNEQFF	TGTGCCAGCTCACCACGGGGTAGCGGCAATGAGCAGTTCTTC	once	14	NA	TRBJ2-1	TRBV18
CASRPWAGEQFF	TGTGCCAGCAGGCCCTGGGCCGGTGAGCAGTTCTTC	few	12	NA	TRBJ2-1	TRBV6-5
CATSDRRTGSSYNEQFF	TGTGCCACCAGTGACCGCCGCACAGGGAGCTCCTACAATGAGCAGTTCTTC	once	17	NA	TRBJ2-1	TRBV24-1
CASSKNRAGQETQYF	TGTGCCAGTAGCAAAAACAGGGCAGGTCAGGAGACCCAGTACTTC	NA	15	NA	TRBJ2-5	TRBV19
CASSPLTGNQPQHF	TGTGCCAGCAGCCCACTGACAGGGAATCAGCCCCAGCATTTT	NA	14	TRBD1	TRBJ1-5	TRBV3-1/TRBV3-2
CASSQDGLSSYNEQFF	TGTGCCAGCAGCCAAGATGGTTTGAGCTCCTACAATGAGCAGTTCTTC	NA	16	NA	TRBJ2-1	TRBV4-2
CASSSGQGLSYTF	TGTGCCAGCAGCTCGGGACAGGGTTTGAGCTACACCTTC	NA	13	TRBD1	TRBJ1-2	TRBV7-9
CASSPDSGPSYEQYF	TGTGCCAGCAGTCCGGATAGCGGGCCCTCCTACGAGCAGTACTTC	few	15	TRBD2	TRBJ2-7	TRBV27
CASSPRAGGGEQYF	TGTGCCAGCTCACCGCGAGCGGGAGGGGGAGAGCAGTACTTC	NA	14	TRBD2	TRBJ2-7	TRBV18
CASSEVRGAFTEAFF	TGTGCCAGCAGTGAAGTCAGGGGGGCGTTCACTGAAGCTTTCTTT	NA	15	TRBD1	TRBJ1-1	TRBV2
CSVEFPGGHYGYTF	TGCAGCGTTGAATTCCCGGGGGGCCACTATGGCTACACCTTC	NA	14	NA	TRBJ1-2	TRBV29-1
CASSLASAGKFF	TGTGCCAGCAGCTTAGCCTCCGCGGGCAAGTTCTTC	NA	12	NA	TRBJ2-1	TRBV7-9
CSVAGTGANTEAFF	TGCAGCGTTGCTGGGACAGGGGCGAACACTGAAGCTTTCTTT	NA	14	TRBD1	TRBJ1-1	TRBV29-1
CASSFRFTGELFF	TGTGCCAGCTCATTCAGATTCACCGGGGAGCTGTTTTTT	NA	13	NA	TRBJ2-2	TRBV18
CASRHTGLAEIGEQFF	TGTGCCAGTAGACATACGGGACTAGCGGAAATCGGTGAGCAGTTCTTC	NA	16	TRBD2	TRBJ2-1	TRBV19
CASRGGLARNNEQFF	TGTGCCAGCAGAGGAGGACTAGCGAGAAACAATGAGCAGTTCTTC	NA	15	TRBD2	TRBJ2-1	TRBV11-2
CASSLVSGGTEAFF	TGTGCCAGCAGCTTGGTGTCGGGTGGCACTGAAGCTTTCTTT	once	14	NA	TRBJ1-1	TRBV5-5
CASSVGGSGSWDEQFF	TGTGCCAGCAGCGTAGGGGGTAGCGGGAGTTGGGATGAGCAGTTCTTC	NA	16	TRBD2	TRBJ2-1	TRBV9
CASSLSSVKEQYF	TGTGCCAGCAGTTTATCGAGCGTCAAAGAGCAGTACTTC	NA	13	NA	TRBJ2-7	TRBV27
CASSLAQSGSEQYF	TGTGCCAGCAGTTTGGCCCAGTCGGGGTCCGAGCAGTACTTC	NA	14	NA	TRBJ2-7	TRBV28
CASSPGLAGVIFNEQFF	TGTGCCAGCAGCCCTGGACTAGCGGGAGTCATATTCAATGAGCAGTTCTTC	NA	17	TRBD2	TRBJ2-1	TRBV7-9
CASSEGWWEGAYEQYF	TGTGCCAGCAGTGAAGGGTGGTGGGAGGGCGCCTACGAGCAGTACTTC	NA	16	TRBD2	TRBJ2-7	TRBV6-1
CARGDRLQETQYF	TGTGCCAGAGGGGACAGGCTCCAAGAGACCCAGTACTTC	NA	13	TRBD1	TRBJ2-5	TRBV6-5
CASSSTGGYTEAFF	TGTGCCAGCAGCTCGACAGGGGGCTACACTGAAGCTTTCTTT	NA	14	TRBD1	TRBJ1-1	TRBV13
CATSDNRLAGGQETQYF	TGTGCCACCAGTGATAATCGACTAGCGGGAGGTCAAGAGACCCAGTACTTC	NA	17	TRBD2	TRBJ2-5	TRBV24-1
CAWSVRERVNQPQHF	TGTGCCTGGAGTGTACGGGAAAGGGTAAATCAGCCCCAGCATTTT	once	15	NA	TRBJ1-5	TRBV30
CATSDSTELSGELFF	TGTGCCACCAGTGACTCGACTGAACTTAGCGGGGAGCTGTTTTTT	NA	15	NA	TRBJ2-2	TRBV24-1
CASSLDRGQGANEQFF	TGTGCCAGCAGCTTAGATCGGGGACAGGGGGCCAATGAGCAGTTCTTC	NA	16	TRBD1	TRBJ2-1	TRBV11-3
CVSSPFSTGGGSPLHF	TGTGTCAGCAGCCCATTTAGTACAGGGGGAGGTTCACCCCTCCACTTT	once	16	TRBD1	TRBJ1-6	TRBV5-4
CASSAGLDSYEQYF	TGTGCCAGTAGTGCGGGACTAGATTCCTACGAGCAGTACTTC	NA	14	TRBD2	TRBJ2-7	TRBV19
CASSEKGNQPQHF	TGTGCCAGCAGTGAGAAGGGGAATCAGCCCCAGCATTTT	NA	13	NA	TRBJ1-5	TRBV2
CASSDDRGLADTQYF	TGCGCCAGCAGCGACGACAGGGGGCTTGCTGATACGCAGTATTTT	NA	15	TRBD1	TRBJ2-3	TRBV5-1
CASSDQGASYEQYF	TGTGCCAGCAGTGATCAGGGGGCTTCCTACGAGCAGTACTTC	NA	14	TRBD1	TRBJ2-7	TRBV2
CASSLIPASTYNEQFF	TGTGCCAGCAGCTTAATCCCCGCTAGCACCTACAATGAGCAGTTCTTC	few	16	NA	TRBJ2-1	TRBV7-2
CASSPGTATGRTQYF	TGTGCCAGCAGCCCAGGGACAGCCACCGGACGGACCCAGTACTTC	NA	15	TRBD1	TRBJ2-5	TRBV5-4
CASTQGLAEYNEQFF	TGTGCCAGCACCCAGGGGCTAGCGGAATACAATGAGCAGTTCTTC	NA	15	NA	TRBJ2-1	TRBV6-6